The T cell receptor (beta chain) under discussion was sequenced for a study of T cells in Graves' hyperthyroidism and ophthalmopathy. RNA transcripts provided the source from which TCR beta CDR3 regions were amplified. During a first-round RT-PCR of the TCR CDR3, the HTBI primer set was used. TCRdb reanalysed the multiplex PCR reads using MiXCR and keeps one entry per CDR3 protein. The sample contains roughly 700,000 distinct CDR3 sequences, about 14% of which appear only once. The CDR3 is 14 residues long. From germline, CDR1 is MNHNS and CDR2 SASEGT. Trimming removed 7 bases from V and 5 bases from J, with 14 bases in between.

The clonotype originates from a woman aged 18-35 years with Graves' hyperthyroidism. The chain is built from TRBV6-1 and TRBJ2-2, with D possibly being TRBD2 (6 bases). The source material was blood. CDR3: CASNGTPETGELFF. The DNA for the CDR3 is TGTGCCAGCAACGGGACTCCCGAAACCGGGGAGCTGTTTTTT.